Listed below are T cell receptor beta chains from one sample, sequenced in a study of blood T cells in healthy people across ages. From the 5' RACE reads, TCRdb called clonotypes with MiXCR, one entry per CDR3 protein. The sample lists around 1.5 million distinct CDR3 sequences; 59% were seen once. What was sequenced was blood. All receptors come from a man between 18 and 29 years old in good health. Each CDR3 is given with its conserved first and last residue. D genes are given only for firm matches. A clone size is listed for some rows: how often the clone was seen (once, few, many), or a class if it is expanded.

clone_size	v_call	j_call	d_call	cdr3_aa	cdr3_nt
-	TRBV5-1	TRBJ2-1	TRBD2	CASSLELAGSEQFF	TGCGCCAGCAGCTTGGAACTAGCGGGGTCTGAGCAGTTCTTC
-	TRBV4-1	TRBJ2-7	-	CASSRSDSDLSDEQYF	TGCGCCAGCAGCCGGTCTGACAGCGACCTTTCCGACGAGCAGTACTTC
-	TRBV7-2	TRBJ1-2	-	CASSLGGEPLRGYTF	TGTGCCAGCAGCTTAGGAGGGGAACCCCTGAGGGGCTACACCTTC
-	TRBV11-2	TRBJ2-5	-	CASSLAVTNQETQYF	TGTGCCAGCAGCTTGGCGGTGACAAATCAAGAGACCCAGTACTTC
-	TRBV24-1	TRBJ2-1	-	CATSDSYNEQFF	TGTGCCACCAGTGACTCCTACAATGAGCAGTTCTTC
-	TRBV27	TRBJ2-1	-	CASRELVSYNEQFF	TGTGCCAGCAGGGAACTAGTCTCCTACAATGAGCAGTTCTTC
-	TRBV25-1	TRBJ2-5	-	CASSPDSPGTQYF	TGTGCCAGCAGTCCGGACTCCCCCGGGACCCAGTACTTC
-	TRBV5-1	TRBJ2-1	TRBD1	CASKRDREYNEQFF	TGCGCCAGCAAACGGGACAGGGAATACAATGAGCAGTTCTTC
-	TRBV6-5	TRBJ2-1	TRBD1	CASTTQGETQFF	TGTGCCAGCACCACCCAGGGGGAGACCCAGTTCTTC
many	TRBV4-3	TRBJ2-7	TRBD1	CASSPDRGGYEQYF	TGTGCCAGCAGCCCGGACAGGGGGGGCTACGAGCAGTACTTC
-	TRBV7-2	TRBJ1-4	TRBD1	CASSLDGTGLIEKLFF	TGTGCCAGCAGCTTAGACGGGACAGGGTTGATTGAAAAACTGTTTTTT
-	TRBV4-2	TRBJ1-2	TRBD1	CASSQNRGLFYGYTF	TGTGCCAGCAGCCAAAACAGGGGGCTCTTCTATGGCTACACCTTC
once	TRBV28	TRBJ1-5	-	CASSKPSWRGREDQPQHF	TGTGCCAGCAGTAAGCCGTCTTGGCGGGGGAGAGAGGATCAGCCCCAGCATTTT
-	TRBV4-1	TRBJ1-2	TRBD1	CASSPLQGSNYGYTF	TGCGCCAGCAGCCCTTTACAGGGGTCTAACTATGGCTACACCTTC
few	TRBV12-5	TRBJ2-1	TRBD2	CASGLIAGAEQFF	TGTGCTAGTGGTCTCATTGCGGGAGCGGAGCAGTTCTTC
few	TRBV6-6	TRBJ2-3	-	CASSYLRREDTQYF	TGTGCCAGCAGTTACCTCCGGAGAGAAGATACGCAGTATTTT
-	TRBV7-2	TRBJ2-3	-	CASSRQFVMGDTQYF	TGTGCCAGCAGCCGACAGTTTGTTATGGGGGATACGCAGTATTTT
once	TRBV5-6	TRBJ2-5	-	CASNILGAGGRDEQYF	TGTGCCAGCAACATACTTGGTGCTGGAGGGCGCGATGAGCAGTACTTC
-	TRBV7-9	TRBJ2-1	TRBD2	CATYSGGAGEQFF	TGTGCCACCTATAGCGGGGGGGCTGGAGAGCAGTTCTTC
few	TRBV7-2	TRBJ2-3	TRBD2	CASTRTRLAGGPDTQYF	TGTGCCAGCACACGAACCAGACTAGCGGGAGGGCCAGATACGCAGTATTTT
-	TRBV5-1	TRBJ2-3	-	CASSLQEITDTQYF	TGCGCCAGCAGCTTGCAGGAGATCACAGATACGCAGTATTTT
few	TRBV6-1	TRBJ1-5	-	CASSQEYSNQPQHF	TGTGCCAGCAGCCAAGAATATAGCAATCAGCCCCAGCATTTT
-	TRBV6-1	TRBJ2-4	TRBD1	CASSPNPDRGMATNIQYF	TGTGCCAGCAGTCCCAACCCGGACAGGGGGATGGCAACGAACATTCAGTACTTC
-	TRBV7-6	TRBJ2-5	-	CASSLRDNSEETQYF	TGTGCCAGCAGCCTCAGGGACAACAGTGAAGAGACCCAGTACTTC
-	TRBV20-1	TRBJ2-7	TRBD1	CSARGTKSYEQYF	TGCAGTGCCAGGGGGACAAAATCCTACGAGCAGTACTTC
few	TRBV20-1	TRBJ2-7	-	CSATKGNEQYF	TGCAGTGCCACGAAAGGGAACGAGCAGTACTTC
few	TRBV4-2	TRBJ2-7	TRBD2	CASSQDRISGIYEQYF	TGTGCCAGCAGCCAAGATCGAATTAGCGGGATCTACGAGCAGTACTTC
-	TRBV4-2	TRBJ2-7	-	CASSQERAYEQYF	TGTGCCAGCAGCCAAGAGAGGGCGTACGAGCAGTACTTC
-	TRBV20-1	TRBJ1-1	-	CSAILRAPTEAFF	TGCAGTGCTATCCTCCGGGCTCCGACTGAAGCTTTCTTT
-	TRBV27	TRBJ1-2	-	CASNNQGPSGGYTF	TGTGCCAGCAATAATCAGGGTCCTTCGGGTGGCTACACCTTC
-	TRBV20-1	TRBJ2-1	TRBD2	CSRTSGYNEQFF	TGCAGTAGGACTAGCGGTTACAATGAGCAGTTCTTC
-	TRBV27	TRBJ1-3	-	CASSPSVPSGNTIYF	TGTGCCAGCAGCCCATCCGTTCCCTCTGGAAACACCATATATTTT
-	TRBV4-1	TRBJ2-7	TRBD1	CASSHPGQGPSFSYKEQYF	TGCGCCAGCAGCCACCCGGGACAGGGTCCCTCATTCTCCTACAAGGAGCAGTACTTC
-	TRBV20-1	TRBJ1-2	TRBD1	CSARDRAGGPNYGYTF	TGCAGTGCTAGAGATCGGGCAGGGGGCCCTAACTATGGCTACACCTTC
-	TRBV3-1	TRBJ2-7	-	CASSQSVSGLYEQYF	TGTGCCAGCAGCCAATCCGTGAGCGGGCTCTACGAGCAGTACTTC
few	TRBV29-1	TRBJ2-2	TRBD2	CSVAGGGELFF	TGCAGCGTCGCGGGGGGCGGGGAGCTGTTTTTT
-	TRBV4-2	TRBJ1-1	TRBD1	CASSHDKPGQGAYNTEAFF	TGTGCCAGCAGCCATGACAAGCCGGGACAGGGGGCGTATAACACTGAAGCTTTCTTT
-	TRBV12-3/TRBV12-4	TRBJ1-5	TRBD1	CASGYTGGGQPQHF	TGTGCCAGCGGGTATACAGGGGGCGGTCAGCCCCAGCATTTT
-	TRBV7-2	TRBJ2-7	-	CASSPQGAKIRSYYEQYF	TGTGCCAGCAGCCCACAAGGGGCGAAAATAAGGAGCTACTACGAGCAGTACTTC
once	TRBV6-1	TRBJ2-3	-	CASSLTGRLVVSTDTQYF	TGTGCCAGCAGTCTAACAGGGCGACTAGTTGTTTCCACAGATACGCAGTATTTT
few	TRBV20-1	TRBJ2-1	-	CSAGGTPDYNEQFF	TGCAGTGCTGGCGGGACACCCGACTACAATGAGCAGTTCTTC
-	TRBV28	TRBJ2-1	-	CASSLTLGGSSYNEQFF	TGTGCCAGCAGTTTAACCCTCGGGGGCAGCTCCTACAATGAGCAGTTCTTC
-	TRBV10-3	TRBJ2-7	TRBD1	CAIGGETGGGEQYF	TGTGCCATCGGAGGCGAAACAGGGGGAGGCGAGCAGTACTTC
-	TRBV2	TRBJ2-7	-	CASSEHRDHEQYF	TGTGCCAGCAGTGAGCACAGGGACCACGAGCAGTACTTC
once	TRBV5-1	TRBJ2-5	TRBD1	CASSLEGSRGFNEQYF	TGCGCCAGCAGCTTGGAGGGTAGCAGGGGGTTCAATGAGCAGTACTTC
-	TRBV20-1	TRBJ2-7	-	CSARVEYEQYF	TGCAGTGCTAGAGTGGAGTACGAGCAGTACTTC
-	TRBV9	TRBJ2-1	TRBD1	CASSARRGDRVSYNEQFF	TGTGCCAGCAGCGCCCGAAGAGGGGACAGGGTCTCCTACAATGAGCAGTTCTTC
-	TRBV29-1	TRBJ2-7	-	CSSGAYNEQYF	TGCAGTAGCGGAGCCTACAATGAGCAGTACTTC
-	TRBV4-3	TRBJ2-7	-	CASSQDVGLGRQYF	TGCGCCAGCAGCCAAGACGTGGGCTTAGGGCGTCAGTACTTC
-	TRBV20-1	TRBJ1-5	TRBD1	CSASGGTANINQPQHF	TGCAGTGCTAGCGGTGGGACAGCCAACATCAATCAGCCCCAGCATTTT
-	TRBV7-9	TRBJ1-1	-	CASSRDWDTEAFF	TGTGCCAGCAGCCGTGACTGGGACACTGAAGCTTTCTTT
-	TRBV4-3	TRBJ1-1	-	CASSQDGGRRDPARTEAFF	TGCGCCAGCAGCCAGGATGGGGGTCGGAGGGACCCAGCCAGAACTGAAGCTTTCTTT
few	TRBV15	TRBJ1-6	-	CATSRDKGVDSPLHF	TGTGCCACCAGCAGAGATAAGGGAGTGGATTCACCCCTCCACTTT
-	TRBV7-2	TRBJ2-1	TRBD2	CASSSRAGDYNEQFF	TGTGCCAGCAGCTCGAGAGCGGGGGATTACAATGAGCAGTTCTTC